This is a list of T cell receptor beta chains from one sample in a study of molecular identifiers for immune sequencing clone quantification. TCRdb passed the PCR reads through MiXCR, listing each CDR3 protein once. This repertoire shows about 510,000 distinct CDR3 sequences, 20% to 25% found once; its top ten account for approximately 0.8%. The sample taken for sequencing was naive CD8+ T cells from blood, with Jurkat cell RNA spiked in. The receptors shown here come from a human donor in good health. Some libraries in this study had Jurkat cell RNA spiked in. CDR3s include the opening cysteine and the closing phenylalanine or tryptophan. The D gene is left open where the match is weak. Rows may omit the clone size; those that give it use once, few, many or a size class.

d_call: -
j_call: TRBJ2-6
clone_size: many
v_call: TRBV6-2/TRBV6-3
cdr3_aa: CASSYGDLSGANVLTF
cdr3_nt: TGTGCCAGCAGTTACGGAGACCTCTCTGGGGCCAACGTCCTGACTTTC

d_call: -
j_call: TRBJ2-7
clone_size: many
v_call: TRBV20-1
cdr3_aa: CSASEDFYEQYF
cdr3_nt: TGCAGTGCTAGTGAGGACTTCTACGAGCAGTACTTC

d_call: -
j_call: TRBJ1-1
clone_size: many
v_call: TRBV27
cdr3_aa: CASTSGPEAFF
cdr3_nt: TGTGCCAGCACCTCCGGGCCTGAAGCTTTCTTT

d_call: -
j_call: TRBJ1-1
clone_size: -
v_call: TRBV11-1
cdr3_aa: CASSVGTVNMNTEAFF
cdr3_nt: TGTGCCAGCAGCGTCGGGACCGTCAACATGAACACTGAAGCTTTCTTT

d_call: TRBD1
j_call: TRBJ2-7
clone_size: -
v_call: TRBV20-1
cdr3_aa: CSARSTGTASYEQYF
cdr3_nt: TGCAGTGCCCGAAGCACCGGGACAGCCTCCTACGAGCAGTACTTC

d_call: TRBD1
j_call: TRBJ2-1
clone_size: many
v_call: TRBV4-3
cdr3_aa: CASSQDISGGKEFF
cdr3_nt: TGCGCCAGCAGCCAAGATATTTCAGGGGGCAAGGAGTTCTTC

d_call: -
j_call: TRBJ2-7
clone_size: few
v_call: TRBV5-5
cdr3_aa: CASSTDTGEQYF
cdr3_nt: TGTGCCAGCAGCACGGACACGGGGGAGCAGTACTTC

d_call: TRBD2
j_call: TRBJ2-7
clone_size: many
v_call: TRBV5-6
cdr3_aa: CASSSYKTSGSTYEQYF
cdr3_nt: TGTGCCAGCAGCTCCTACAAGACTAGCGGGAGTACCTACGAGCAGTACTTC

d_call: -
j_call: TRBJ2-1
clone_size: many
v_call: TRBV6-2/TRBV6-3
cdr3_aa: CASSWGDNEQFF
cdr3_nt: TGTGCCAGCAGTTGGGGAGACAATGAGCAGTTCTTC

d_call: -
j_call: TRBJ2-3
clone_size: -
v_call: TRBV12-3/TRBV12-4
cdr3_aa: CASSFLGGILTPDDTDTQYF
cdr3_nt: TGTGCCAGCAGTTTTTTGGGGGGAATCCTGACTCCTGATGACACAGATACGCAGTATTTT

d_call: TRBD1
j_call: TRBJ1-4
clone_size: many
v_call: TRBV4-3
cdr3_aa: CASSQAPQTGVGEKLFF
cdr3_nt: TGCGCCAGCAGCCAGGCACCTCAGACAGGGGTTGGTGAAAAACTGTTTTTT

d_call: TRBD1
j_call: TRBJ2-7
clone_size: -
v_call: TRBV7-2
cdr3_aa: CASSTTGVSSYEQYF
cdr3_nt: TGTGCCAGCAGCACCACAGGGGTATCCTCCTACGAGCAGTACTTC

d_call: -
j_call: TRBJ2-1
clone_size: -
v_call: TRBV5-1
cdr3_aa: CASSLEGGPMDEQFF
cdr3_nt: TGCGCCAGCAGCTTGGAGGGGGGACCTATGGATGAGCAGTTCTTC

d_call: -
j_call: TRBJ2-1
clone_size: -
v_call: TRBV28
cdr3_aa: CASSELGQPKGHNEQSF
cdr3_nt: TGTGCCAGCAGCGAACTAGGACAGCCCAAGGGACACAATGAGCAGTCCTTC

d_call: -
j_call: TRBJ1-4
clone_size: -
v_call: TRBV18
cdr3_aa: CASSPPPEREKLFF
cdr3_nt: TGTGCCAGCTCACCACCCCCGGAGAGGGAAAAACTGTTTTTT

d_call: TRBD2
j_call: TRBJ2-2
clone_size: few
v_call: TRBV7-9
cdr3_aa: CASSYLAGGNTGELFF
cdr3_nt: TGTGCCAGCAGCTATCTAGCGGGGGGAAACACCGGGGAGCTGTTTTTT

d_call: -
j_call: TRBJ1-1
clone_size: many
v_call: TRBV29-1
cdr3_aa: CSVGSPYTEAFF
cdr3_nt: TGCAGCGTTGGATCTCCGTACACTGAAGCTTTCTTT

d_call: -
j_call: TRBJ2-7
clone_size: -
v_call: TRBV3-1
cdr3_aa: CASSNGAYEQYF
cdr3_nt: TGTGCCAGCAGCAACGGAGCCTACGAGCAGTACTTC

d_call: -
j_call: TRBJ1-2
clone_size: few
v_call: TRBV10-3
cdr3_aa: CAISESSDLTNYGYTF
cdr3_nt: TGTGCCATCAGTGAGTCTTCGGATTTAACTAACTATGGCTACACCTTC

d_call: -
j_call: TRBJ1-1
clone_size: many
v_call: TRBV30
cdr3_aa: CAWSWYSNTEAFF
cdr3_nt: TGTGCCTGGAGCTGGTACTCGAACACTGAAGCTTTCTTT

d_call: -
j_call: TRBJ1-2
clone_size: many
v_call: TRBV28
cdr3_aa: CASRYRARGNYGYTF
cdr3_nt: TGTGCCAGCAGATACCGGGCCCGGGGTAACTATGGCTACACCTTC

d_call: TRBD1
j_call: TRBJ2-5
clone_size: few
v_call: TRBV5-4
cdr3_aa: CASSFQGALQETQYF
cdr3_nt: TGTGCCAGCAGCTTCCAGGGGGCTCTACAAGAGACCCAGTACTTC

d_call: TRBD1
j_call: TRBJ1-2
clone_size: -
v_call: TRBV20-1
cdr3_aa: CSARAPGQGGYGYTF
cdr3_nt: TGCAGTGCTAGAGCACCGGGACAGGGAGGCTATGGCTACACCTTC

d_call: -
j_call: TRBJ2-7
clone_size: many
v_call: TRBV5-1
cdr3_aa: CASSLEMEFYEQYF
cdr3_nt: TGCGCCAGCAGCTTGGAGATGGAGTTCTACGAGCAGTACTTC

d_call: TRBD2
j_call: TRBJ2-7
clone_size: few
v_call: TRBV20-1
cdr3_aa: CSAQERGAYEQYF
cdr3_nt: TGCAGTGCTCAAGAACGGGGGGCCTACGAGCAGTACTTC

d_call: -
j_call: TRBJ1-1
clone_size: many
v_call: TRBV12-3/TRBV12-4
cdr3_aa: CASARENTEAFF
cdr3_nt: TGTGCCAGCGCGCGTGAGAACACTGAAGCTTTCTTT

d_call: -
j_call: TRBJ1-6
clone_size: few
v_call: TRBV7-8
cdr3_aa: CASSLEGSSLSPLHF
cdr3_nt: TGTGCCAGCAGCTTAGAGGGCAGCTCTCTTTCACCCCTCCACTTT

d_call: -
j_call: TRBJ2-2
clone_size: many
v_call: TRBV29-1
cdr3_aa: CSVEDPNGELFF
cdr3_nt: TGCAGCGTTGAAGATCCCAACGGGGAGCTGTTTTTT

d_call: -
j_call: TRBJ2-3
clone_size: -
v_call: TRBV13
cdr3_aa: CASMERSPGDTQYF
cdr3_nt: TGTGCCAGCATGGAGCGTTCTCCAGGGGATACGCAGTATTTT

d_call: TRBD1
j_call: TRBJ2-7
clone_size: -
v_call: TRBV7-9
cdr3_aa: CASSHGQGELRSYEQYF
cdr3_nt: TGTGCCAGCAGCCACGGACAGGGCGAGTTAAGGTCCTACGAGCAGTACTTC

d_call: -
j_call: TRBJ1-1
clone_size: few
v_call: TRBV4-3
cdr3_aa: CASSLLGLHTEAFF
cdr3_nt: TGCGCCAGCAGCCTCCTGGGGTTGCACACTGAAGCTTTCTTT

d_call: -
j_call: TRBJ2-5
clone_size: -
v_call: TRBV5-1
cdr3_aa: CASSLWSAETQCF
cdr3_nt: TGCGCCAGCAGCTTGTGGTCGGCGGAGACCCAGTGCTTC